This TCR beta chain appears in the sequencing data of a study of blood T cells in healthy people across ages. Points from the study as a whole: Unsorted PBMCs blocked a conclusive comparison of naive and antigen-experienced cells. Versus aged donors, long-lived donors had higher diversity and more naive CD4+ cells. Significant beta diversity loss was already apparent by age approximately 38, declining roughly linearly.

A second PCR of about 6 to 11 cycles used a sample-barcoded 5' primer and a J-beta primer mix. Each CDR3 protein gets one entry after TCRdb re-called the 5' RACE reads with MiXCR. The profile shows about 1,400,000 distinct CDR3 sequences, approximately 42% of them singletons. This clonotype was found many times. The antigen is undetermined. Total RNA, at least 5 micrograms per sample, came from PBMCs. The sequenced material came from blood. This sequence originates from a woman aged 18-30 years in good health.

CDR3 loop: CASSPGQPSNYGYTF. In DNA, the CDR3 is TGTGCCAGCAGCCCTGGGCAGCCTTCTAACTATGGCTACACCTTC. The V gene is TRBV12-3 or TRBV12-4, the J gene TRBJ1-2; D gene ambiguous. V lost 6 bases and J 0 bases, leaving 14 bases between the germline ends. This CDR3 region has 15 residues.